The rows below give T cell receptor beta chains drawn from one sample of a study of blood T cells in healthy people across ages. One entry per CDR3 protein, called by TCRdb with MiXCR from the 5' RACE reads. The repertoire holds approximately 1.5 million distinct CDR3 sequences, with approximately 43% as singletons. The sequencing input was blood. These receptor sequences come from a woman in her late teens or twenties in good health. The conserved cysteine and the conserved F or W are not part of the CDR3 here. Fields, in order: clone size, V gene, CDR3 protein. The size field is filled for only some rows; it gives once, few, many or a size class.

>-|TRBV4-1
ASSQVARGGLDTGELF
>once|TRBV9
ASSVRPTNDYEQF
>-|TRBV7-2
ASSQDRVGSYGYT
>many|TRBV20-1
SARTSGGGTGELF
>few|TRBV7-9
ASSRGDRGNEKLF
>many|TRBV3-1
ASSQGQGGELDTQY
>-|TRBV6-2/TRBV6-3
ASSSLPAVDGYT
>-|TRBV27
ASSLSPGLAGGGEQF
>-|TRBV6-5
ASSYRWSSGNTIY
>many|TRBV12-3/TRBV12-4
ASSLLGNIQY
>-|TRBV7-2
ASSVTGLNEQY
>few|TRBV28
ASSLGDSRTDTQY
>-|TRBV7-2
ASSLLAAQPPYEQY
>-|TRBV27
ASSSTTGREGPPYEQY
>-|TRBV5-1
ASSRPGQGREKLF
>-|TRBV27
ASSPRLLAHSTDTQY
>-|TRBV12-3/TRBV12-4
ASSLGRLLGTNEQF
>-|TRBV5-6
ASSFGRGRSLSNQPQH
>few|TRBV9
ASSRQGAGAGYEQF
>-|TRBV7-9
ASSSWMGMNEKLF
>-|TRBV19
ASSTWSGYYNEQY
>few|TRBV14
ASSQLTDYNEQF
>few|TRBV3-1
ASSPDSHTDTQY
>many|TRBV4-3
ASSPLRTLNYGYT
>-|TRBV6-5
ASSILAGVSEQY
>-|TRBV9
ASSGSGTSQETQY
>few|TRBV6-2/TRBV6-3
ASSNLNQPQH
>few|TRBV7-9
ASSSPPGREGSYNEQF
>-|TRBV9
ASSTTGTSGSEQY
>-|TRBV28
ASSLPRRGYT
>few|TRBV4-1
ASSQVGFRDTQY
>few|TRBV6-2/TRBV6-3
ASSRDSPRNEQF
>few|TRBV20-1
SASLDLWETQY